The present T cell receptor beta chain was sequenced within a study of cytomegalovirus exposure and HLA in healthy donors. Sequencing used immunoSEQ multiplex PCR; TCRdb keeps in-frame clones, though not all of them. The table lists 130,000 to 150,000 clones, about nine tenths of them singletons. The CDR3 consists of 18 residues. CDR1 is SGHAT and CDR2 is FQNNGV in the germline V gene. The trim removed 5 bases at V and 4 bases at J, leaving 12 bases unmatched. The chain links TRBV11-2 to TRBJ2-3, with 13 nucleotides matching TRBD2. This receptor was taken from a young man in good health and CMV-seropositive. Sequenced: PBMCs. The CDR3 DNA is TGTGCCAGCAGCCTTAGACTAGCGGGAGGTGAGGTTGCAGATACGCAGTATTTT. This gives the protein CASSLRLAGGEVADTQYF. The full variable domain, in which reference TRBV11-2 and TRBJ2-3 provide the parts outside the CDR3, is EAGVAQSPRYKIIEKRQSVAFWCNPISGHATLYWYQQILGQGPKLLIQFQNNGVVDDSQLPKDRFSAERLKGVDSTLKIQPAKLEDSAVYLCASSLRLAGGEVADTQYFGPGTRLTVL.